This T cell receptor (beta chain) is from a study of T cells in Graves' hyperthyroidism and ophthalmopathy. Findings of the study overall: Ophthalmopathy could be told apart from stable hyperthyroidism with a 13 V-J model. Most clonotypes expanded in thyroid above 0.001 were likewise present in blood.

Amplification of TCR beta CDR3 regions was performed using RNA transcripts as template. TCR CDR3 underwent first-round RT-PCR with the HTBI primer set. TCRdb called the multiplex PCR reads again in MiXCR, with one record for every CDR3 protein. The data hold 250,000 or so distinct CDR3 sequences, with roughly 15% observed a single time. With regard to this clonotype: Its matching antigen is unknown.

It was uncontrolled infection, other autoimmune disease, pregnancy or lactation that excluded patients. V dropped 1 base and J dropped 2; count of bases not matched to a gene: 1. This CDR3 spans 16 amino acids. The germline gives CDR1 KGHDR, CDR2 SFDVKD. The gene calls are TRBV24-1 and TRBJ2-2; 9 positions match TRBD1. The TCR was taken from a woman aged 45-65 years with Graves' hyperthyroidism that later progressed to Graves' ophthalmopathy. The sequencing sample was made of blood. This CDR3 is CATSDLTGGNTGELFF. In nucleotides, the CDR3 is TGTGCCACCAGTGATTTAACAGGGGGCAACACCGGGGAGCTGTTTTTT.